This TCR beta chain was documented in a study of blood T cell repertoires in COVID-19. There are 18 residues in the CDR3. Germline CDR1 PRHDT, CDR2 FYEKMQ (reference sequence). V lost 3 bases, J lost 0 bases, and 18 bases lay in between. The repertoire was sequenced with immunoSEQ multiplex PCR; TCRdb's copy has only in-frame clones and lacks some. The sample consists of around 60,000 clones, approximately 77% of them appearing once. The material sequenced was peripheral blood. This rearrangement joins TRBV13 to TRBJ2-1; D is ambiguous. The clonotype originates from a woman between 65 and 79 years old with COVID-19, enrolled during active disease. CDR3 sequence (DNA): TGTGCCAGCAGCTTCCGCACGCTACTTATAAGCTCCTACAATGAGCAGTTCTTC. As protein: CASSFRTLLISSYNEQFF.